This T cell receptor (beta chain) was captured by sequencing in a study of identical twins. Study-level points and caveats: Zero-insertion findings could be partly confounded by invariant cells (MAIT and iNKT cells).

The germline gives CDR1 DFQATT, CDR2 SNEGSKA (reference sequence). The CDR3 covers 15 residues. Trimming removed 6 bases from V and 0 bases from J, with 17 bases in between. A note on this clonotype: Its antigen is unknown.

TCRdb independently ran MiXCR on the 5' RACE reads; one entry per CDR3 protein. The table lists 210,000 or so distinct CDR3 sequences, roughly 15% of them singletons. This same sample was also part of a study on T cells expressing NK-cell markers. That paper notes: T cells sorted in several experiments were restricted to alpha-beta TCR T cells by an anti-gamma-delta TCR antibody. The CD3+CD56-NKG2C+ fraction was also led by these clonotypes in a few donors.

V and J are TRBV20-1 and TRBJ1-2; D not resolved. This TCR derives from a woman younger than 35 in good health. Sequencing used CD8+ T cells sorted from blood. The CDR3 DNA reads as TGCAGTGCCGACCCCCCAGAGTTCTCTAACTATGGCTACACCTTC. As protein: CSADPPEFSNYGYTF.